The present TCR beta chain was sequenced within a study of T cell responses to AZD1222 COVID-19 vaccine. TCRdb keeps only in-frame clones here, not all; method: immunoSEQ multiplex PCR. The profile shows 150,000 to 200,000 clones, 85% to 90% of them singletons. This CDR3 comprises 14 residues. Germline CDR1 LNHDA, CDR2 SQIVND (reference sequence). V lost 0 bases, J lost 3 bases, and 8 bases lay in between. This receptor was obtained from an adult in good health. The rearrangement links TRBV19 to TRBJ1-1; maybe TRBD1 (5 bases). The sequencing used peripheral blood, collected on day 0 of AZD1222 vaccination. DNA for the CDR3: TGTGCCAGTAGTATAGATGACAGCTACACTGAAGCTTTCTTT. It encodes CASSIDDSYTEAFF. Combining the CDR3 with reference TRBV19 and TRBJ1-1 gives the whole variable domain DGGITQSPKYLFRKEGQNVTLSCEQNLNHDAMYWYRQDPGQGLRLIYYSQIVNDFQKGDIAEGYSVSREKKESFPLTVTSAQKNPTAFYLCASSIDDSYTEAFFGQGTRLTVV.